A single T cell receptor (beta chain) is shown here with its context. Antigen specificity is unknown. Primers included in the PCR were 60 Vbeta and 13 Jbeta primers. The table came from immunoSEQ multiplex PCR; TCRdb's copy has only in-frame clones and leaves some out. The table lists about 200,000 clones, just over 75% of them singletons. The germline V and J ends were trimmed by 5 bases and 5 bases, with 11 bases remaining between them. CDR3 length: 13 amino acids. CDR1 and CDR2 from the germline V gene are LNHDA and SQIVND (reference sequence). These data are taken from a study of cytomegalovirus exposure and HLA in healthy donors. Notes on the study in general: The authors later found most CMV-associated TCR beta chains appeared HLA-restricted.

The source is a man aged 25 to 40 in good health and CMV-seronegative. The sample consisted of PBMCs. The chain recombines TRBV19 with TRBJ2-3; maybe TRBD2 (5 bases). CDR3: CASSALAGDTQYF. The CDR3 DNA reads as TGTGCCAGTAGTGCCCTAGCTGGAGATACGCAGTATTTT.